A single TCR beta chain is shown here with its context. Its target is unknown. The data are from a study of T cell repertoires in cytomegalovirus infection. Study-level findings and limits: Cumulated frequencies of public TCR beta families served to identify carriers of CMV plus the relevant HLA.

MiXCR was run by TCRdb on the reads, yielding one entry per CDR3 protein. The sample lists fewer than 1,000,000 distinct CDR3 sequences; roughly 30% were seen once. Germline V lookup: CDR1 SEHNR, CDR2 FQNEAQ (reference sequence). Trimming cost V 1 base and J 7 bases; bases outside gene matches: 9. The CDR3 covers 17 residues. The specimen was cultured CD8+ T cells from PBMCs, collected from culture after CMV antigen stimulation. The receptor was derived from a human donor in good health (CMV status not recorded). Some clones in this sample may be carry-over from other donors' samples. The gene calls are TRBV7-9 and TRBJ1-5; 11 nucleotides line up with TRBD1. The CDR3 DNA follows: TGTGCCAGCAGCTTAGACCCGGGACAGGGGGAGCGGCAGCCCCAGCATTTT. Protein sequence: CASSLDPGQGERQPQHF.